This T cell receptor (beta chain) was recorded in a study of T cells after posttransplantation cyclophosphamide (dated by TCRdb to the mid-2010s). In the study overall: The study tracked T cell repertoire reconstitution by TRB sequencing after myeloablative bone marrow transplantation using posttransplantation cyclophosphamide as GVHD prophylaxis. Antigen receptor sequencing covered samples from 35 to 40 PTCy-treated patients and about 17 of their related bone marrow donors. Blood from all 35 or so PTCy patients who had 1-year posttransplant specimens underwent TRB sequencing. In 3 patients, TRB sequencing was also performed on up to roughly 3 more blood samples taken 2 to 5.2 years after transplant, and in 4 patients, pretransplant blood was also TRB-sequenced. Because TRA and TRB clonality were tightly correlated in 8 or 9 samples, subsequent TCR analyses were focused on TRB only. Public TRB sequences were queried against a database of over 3,000 sequences associated with responses to pathogens, tumor antigens, self-antigens and alloantigens.

Study-wide conclusions, independent of this receptor: At 1-2 months, donor-recipient similarity was low but rose over the first year, and the later blood repertoires were often dominated by donor CD8+ memory clones. The TRB repertoires of T cells infiltrating skin or the GI tract showed only limited overlap with the TRB repertoires found in blood. Across fewer than 50 patients, recipient CMV seropositivity and CMV reactivation were highly associated with TRB clonality; PTCy diversity was similar to CNI/methotrexate controls.

TRB sequencing used genomic DNA with the immunoSEQ assay at survey resolution or the hsTCRB kit. Turning to the authors' computational methods: The immunoSEQ software handled initial read processing, and the LymphoSeq R package was used for repertoire analyses. Clonality was calculated as 1 minus normalized Shannon entropy, and the Gini coefficient was also calculated for each TRB dataset. Phenotypes of unsorted samples were inferred by mapping TRB sequences from sorted subsets of the recipient or donor onto the same recipient's unsorted samples. TCRdb carries this immuneACCESS record with in-frame sequences only. Its versions omit some clonotypes, under half of them owing to an unresolved V gene in the studies checked, with the rest unexplained. That table is the source of V, J and clone size, and D and trimming were worked out from the DNA. For this sample there are about 5,400 clones; around 92% appear just once. The top ten hold roughly 1.5% of the sample.

Mononuclear cells from peripheral blood and bone marrow were separated by Ficoll-Hypaque density centrifugation and then cryopreserved. CD4+ and CD8+ T cells, including naive and memory subsets, were sorted by FACS using a FACSAria II. Looking up the germline V gene yields CDR1 MGHRA and CDR2 YSYEKL. Its CDR3 holds 16 amino acids, cysteine through phenylalanine. CDR3 DNA is the only sequence kept; it has 48 bases, read in frame from the first base. V was cut back by 3 bases and J by 0 bases, leaving a gap of 14 bases between them. About this clone: It has no known antigen specificity. No much larger clonotype is one base removed from it; base qualities were not supplied.

The rearrangement combines TRBV4-1 with TRBJ1-2; tentative D gene TRBD1, with 5 bases matching. Sequenced: CD4+ T cells sorted from bone marrow. The clonotype comes from a woman aged 60 to 75 in good health, CMV-negative, and a related stem cell transplant donor. The DNA is as follows: TGCGCCAGCAGCCACCCTATGTCGACAGCTAACTATGGCTACACCTTC. Translated, it reads CASSHPMSTANYGYTF.